The clone carrying this TCR beta chain was detected once. Measured with immunoSEQ multiplex PCR; TCRdb has only the in-frame clones, and not every one. The sample has approximately 240,000 clones, 80% to 95% seen once. The source of the sample is a study of cytomegalovirus exposure and HLA in healthy donors. Germline values: CDR1 MGHRA, CDR2 YSYEKL. Germline trimming cut 4 bases from V and 3 bases from J; bases unmatched to any gene: 12. This CDR3 is built from 16 residues. Sequenced sample: PBMCs. V is TRBV4-1 and J is TRBJ2-7; 7 bases map to TRBD1. The TCR originated in a woman aged 18-29 years in good health and CMV-seronegative. Here the CDR3 DNA reads TGCGCCAGCAGCCCATCGGGACAGTTGATAGGCTACGAGCAGTACTTC. Translated, it gives CASSPSGQLIGYEQYF.